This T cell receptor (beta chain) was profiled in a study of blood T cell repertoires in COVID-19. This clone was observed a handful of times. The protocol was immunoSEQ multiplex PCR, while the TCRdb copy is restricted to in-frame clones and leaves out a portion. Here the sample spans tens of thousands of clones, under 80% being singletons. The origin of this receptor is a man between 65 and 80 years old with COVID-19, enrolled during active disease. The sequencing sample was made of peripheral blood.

The CDR3 nucleotides read TGTGCCAGCAGCCAAGGGACTACGGGGGGAGAGACCCAGTACTTC. Translated: CASSQGTTGGETQYF. This chain joins TRBV9 and TRBJ2-5; 7 bases line up with TRBD2. Germline values: CDR1 SGDLS, CDR2 YYNGEE. V was pared by 4 bases and J by 4 bases, with 10 bases of the junction left unmatched. This CDR3 has 15 amino acids.